The 13 T cell receptor beta chains reported below all come from one sample, sequenced in a study of T cells expressing NK-cell markers. TCRdb reprocessed the 5' RACE reads and stores each CDR3 protein as one record, lacking DNA. The repertoire shows some 340,000 distinct CDR3 sequences; the top ten hold roughly 5.5%. The sample comprised blood T cells: a sorted CD56 or NKG2C T cell subset, CD4+ or CD8+ T cells, or bulk PBMC T cells (not recorded which). The receptors were gathered from a man aged 18 to 70 in good health.

The chain uses TRBV12-3 or TRBV12-4 and TRBJ1-4; absent DNA, TCRdb's TRBD1 call cannot be checked. The CDR3 extends over 16 amino acids. The CDR3 loop reads CASSLARDRGPRGLFF.

The V gene is TRBV11-3, the J gene TRBJ2-7; TCRdb proposes TRBD2, but this gene call is untestable without DNA. The germline V gene encodes CDR1 SGHNT and CDR2 YENEEA. The CDR3 spans 15 residues. The chain's CDR3 is CASSLRAPGSYEQYF. The whole variable domain, filled in from reference TRBV11-3 and TRBJ2-7, reads EAGVVQSPRYKIIEKKQPVAFWCNPISGHNTLYWYLQNLGQGPELLIRYENEEAVDDSQLPKDRFSAERLKGVDSTLKIQPAELGDSAVYLCASSLRAPGSYEQYFGPGTRLTVT.

CDR3 residues: CASSATGQIYSPLHF. The gene calls are TRBV7-8 and TRBJ1-6; checking the TCRdb D call of TRBD1 is not possible without DNA. The CDR3 has 15 amino acids. Germline values: CDR1 SGHVS, CDR2 FQNEAQ.

The chain combines TRBV5-1 with TRBJ2-3; checking the TCRdb D call of TRBD2 is not possible without DNA. Germline loops: CDR1 SGHRS, CDR2 YFSETQ. CDR3 length equals 16 residues. The CDR3: CASRANPPPSTDTQYF.

The rearrangement joins TRBV6-6 to TRBJ2-7; TCRdb gives TRBD1 as the D gene, but with no DNA this cannot be confirmed. There are 13 residues in the CDR3. Germline values: CDR1 MNHNY, CDR2 SVGAGI (reference sequence). CDR3 loop: CASRGAGTYEQYF.

This chain uses TRBV2 with TRBJ2-1. Germline CDR1 and CDR2: SNHLY and FYNNEI. This CDR3 has 11 residues. CDR3 residues: CASTRYNEQFF. Full variable domain (rest looked up from reference TRBV2 and TRBJ2-1): EPEVTQTPSHQVTQMGQEVILRCVPISNHLYFYWYRQILGQKVEFLVSFYNNEISEKSEIFDDQFSVERPDGSNFTLKIRSTKLEDSAMYFCASTRYNEQFFGPGTRLTVL.

The genes are TRBV7-3 and TRBJ2-7; TCRdb reports TRBD1, a call that lacks DNA to check it against. Looked up from germline, CDR1 is SGHTA and CDR2 is FQGTGA. The CDR3 consists of 17 residues. The CDR3 sequence: CASSYPTLLQGAYEQYF.

This chain joins TRBV21-1 and TRBJ2-3; there is no DNA to check the TCRdb D call of TRBD2. TRBV21-1 is annotated as a pseudogene. CDR3 length equals 15 residues. This chain's CDR3 is CASTQQVLLTDTQYF.

The rearrangement links TRBV2 to TRBJ2-4; the TCRdb call, TRBD2, lacks DNA for checking. This CDR3 contains 14 residues. Looked up from germline, CDR1 is SNHLY and CDR2 is FYNNEI. The CDR3 protein is CASRPTSGRNIQYF.

V gene TRBV28 combines with J gene TRBJ1-4; TCRdb picks TRBD1, but there is no DNA to check that call. Germline V gene data show CDR1 as MDHEN and CDR2 as SYDVKM. The CDR3 consists of 15 residues. CDR3 region: CASSPWDTTNEKLFF.

The rearrangement uses TRBV28 and TRBJ2-5. Germline values: CDR1 MDHEN, CDR2 SYDVKM. The CDR3 is 17 residues long. CDR3 sequence: CASSLLAGLLSQETQYF.

CDR3 sequence reads: CASSPGQGLGYTF. The gene calls are TRBV5-1 and TRBJ1-2; without DNA, the TCRdb call of TRBD1 cannot be checked. The germline V gene has CDR1 SGHRS and CDR2 YFSETQ. This CDR3 contains 13 residues. Using reference TRBV5-1 and TRBJ1-2 for the parts outside the CDR3, the full variable domain is KAGVTQTPRYLIKTRGQQVTLSCSPISGHRSVSWYQQTPGQGLQFLFEYFSETQRNKGNFPGRFSGRQFSNSRSEMNVSTLELGDSALYLCASSPGQGLGYTFGSGTRLTVV.

V and J are TRBV2 and TRBJ1-5; TCRdb selects TRBD1, and the lack of DNA leaves this call unchecked. This CDR3 is built from 15 residues. CDR1 is SNHLY, CDR2 FYNNEI, per germline. This CDR3 reads CASRLGQQSNQPQHF.